This T cell receptor beta chain was captured in a study of T cell changes during pregnancy in multiple sclerosis. Profiling relied on immunoSEQ multiplex PCR, and the TCRdb table lists in-frame clones only, not all of them. The profile shows over 25,000 clones, roughly nine tenths of them singletons. The CDR3 loop spans 14 amino acids. From germline, CDR1 is KGHSH and CDR2 LQKENI. V lost 5 bases to trimming and J lost 7 bases, with 18 bases between them. This sequence was found in a female donor in good health, enrolled as a control in a pregnancy study. The chain uses TRBV18 and TRBJ2-7; maybe TRBD2 (6 bases). Source: CD4+ T cells from peripheral blood mononuclear cells, taken in the second trimester of pregnancy. The CDR3 DNA reads as TGTGCCAGCTCAGTTCTGGACGGGACTGAAGAGCAGTACTTC. Protein: CASSVLDGTEEQYF. The full variable domain, its missing parts supplied by reference TRBV18 and TRBJ2-7, is NAGVMQNPRHLVRRRGQEARLRCSPMKGHSHVYWYRQLPEEGLKFMVYLQKENIIDESGMPKERFSAEFPKEGPSILRIQQVVRGDSAAYFCASSVLDGTEEQYFGPGTRLTVT.